This note documents a single T cell receptor (beta chain) sequence. The antigen is unknown. The record originates from a study of CD8+ T cells in alopecia areata. Findings and limits, study-wide: Normal scalp had lower clonality than lesional scalp, with alopecia totalis/universalis lesions showing this most strongly. Researchers reported that TCR sharing among patients proved less clear than in mice, possibly HLA-linked.

Reverse transcribed after extraction, RNA yielded cDNA as the sequencing template. The method was immunoSEQ multiplex PCR; TCRdb's version includes in-frame clones alone and lacks a portion of them. Of approximately 54,000 clones in the sample, around 97% are singletons; the top ten hold roughly 24%. The CDR3 is made up of 12 amino acids. V was trimmed by 3 bases and J by 6 bases, leaving 9 bases between them. Germline V CDR1 and CDR2: MNHEY, SMNVEV (reference sequence). Alopecia areata patients had lesional scalp punch biopsies and peripheral blood taken from them. The researchers isolated CD4+ and CD8+ T cells from PBMCs by sorting.

Here the sequenced sample was CD8+ T cells sorted from blood, taken at week 0. This chain connects TRBV27 to TRBJ2-7; tentatively, D is TRBD1 or TRBD2 (5 bases each). This sequence was found in a human donor with alopecia areata. This chain's CDR3 is CASSLPGTEQYF. Here the CDR3 DNA reads TGTGCCAGCAGTTTGCCCGGGACCGAGCAGTACTTC.